This TCR beta chain was obtained from a study of T-cell memory formation after mild COVID-19. Study as a whole: TCR clusters were largely donor specific.

Trimming removed 1 base at V and 8 bases at J, with 12 bases between. This CDR3 spans 13 amino acids. CDR1 is SGHDT and CDR2 is YYEEEE in the germline V gene. Constant-segment primers served in 5'RACE that generated TCR alpha and TCR beta cDNA libraries bearing sample barcodes and UMIs. TCRdb reprocessed the 5' RACE reads via MiXCR and lists one record per CDR3 protein. The sample shows fewer than 350,000 distinct CDR3 sequences, about 20% of them seen only once. The sequencing input was PBMCs or a T cell subset sorted from them (not recorded which). The chain uses TRBV5-6 and TRBJ1-1; D gene uncertain. The TCR originated in a man aged 18 to 30 who had mild COVID-19 (a few samples of this study predate the infection). Cell type and time point are not known. CDR3 in amino acids: CASSLHRAREAFF. The CDR3 coding sequence is TGTGCCAGCAGCTTGCATCGGGCGAGGGAAGCTTTCTTT.